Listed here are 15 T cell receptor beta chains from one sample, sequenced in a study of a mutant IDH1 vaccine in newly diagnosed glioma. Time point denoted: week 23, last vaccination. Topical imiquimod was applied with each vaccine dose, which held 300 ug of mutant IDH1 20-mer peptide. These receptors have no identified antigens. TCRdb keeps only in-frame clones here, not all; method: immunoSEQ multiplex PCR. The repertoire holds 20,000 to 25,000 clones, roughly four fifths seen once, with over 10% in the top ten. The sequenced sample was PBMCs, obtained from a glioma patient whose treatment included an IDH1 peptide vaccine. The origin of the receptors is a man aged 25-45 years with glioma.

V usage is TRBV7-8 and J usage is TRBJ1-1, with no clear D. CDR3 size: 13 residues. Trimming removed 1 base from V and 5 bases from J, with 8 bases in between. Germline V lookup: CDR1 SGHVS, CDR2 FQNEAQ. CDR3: CASSLGVRTEAFF. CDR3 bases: TGTGCCAGCAGCTTAGGGGTCAGGACTGAAGCTTTCTTT.

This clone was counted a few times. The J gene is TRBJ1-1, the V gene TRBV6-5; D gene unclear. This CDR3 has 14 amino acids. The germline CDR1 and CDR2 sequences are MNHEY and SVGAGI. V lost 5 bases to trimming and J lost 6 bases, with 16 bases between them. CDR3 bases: TGTGCCAGCAGTCCCCAGTCGGAATACGCTGAAGCTTTCTTT. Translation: CASSPQSEYAEAFF.

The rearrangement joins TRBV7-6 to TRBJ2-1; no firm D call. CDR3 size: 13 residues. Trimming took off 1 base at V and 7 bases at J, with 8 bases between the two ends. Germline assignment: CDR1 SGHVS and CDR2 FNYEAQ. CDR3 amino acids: CASSLDVPNEQFF. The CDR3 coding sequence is TGTGCCAGCAGCTTAGACGTCCCAAATGAGCAGTTCTTC.

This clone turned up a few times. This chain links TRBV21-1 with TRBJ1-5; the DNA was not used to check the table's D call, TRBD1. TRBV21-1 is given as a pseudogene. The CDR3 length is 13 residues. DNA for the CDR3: TGTGCCAGCTCAGGGGGCGGCAATCAGCCCCAGCATTTT. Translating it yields CASSGGGNQPQHF.

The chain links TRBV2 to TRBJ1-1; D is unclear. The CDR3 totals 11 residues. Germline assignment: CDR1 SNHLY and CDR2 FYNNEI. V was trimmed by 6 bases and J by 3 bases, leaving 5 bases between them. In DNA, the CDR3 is TGTGCCAGCAGCAGATACACTGAAGCTTTCTTT. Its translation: CASSRYTEAFF.

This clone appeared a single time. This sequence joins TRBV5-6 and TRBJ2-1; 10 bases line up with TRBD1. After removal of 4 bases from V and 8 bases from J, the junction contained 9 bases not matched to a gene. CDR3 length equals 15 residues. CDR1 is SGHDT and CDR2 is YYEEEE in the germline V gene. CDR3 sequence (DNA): TGTGCCAGCAGCGGTGGGACAGGGGTTTCGGATGAGCAGTTCTTC. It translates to CASSGGTGVSDEQFF.

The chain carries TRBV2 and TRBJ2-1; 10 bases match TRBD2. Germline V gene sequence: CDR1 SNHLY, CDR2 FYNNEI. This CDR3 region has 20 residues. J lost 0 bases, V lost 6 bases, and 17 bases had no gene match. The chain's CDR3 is CASSAPGTSEIKSSYNEQFF. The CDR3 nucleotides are TGTGCCAGCAGCGCTCCCGGGACTAGCGAGATTAAAAGCTCCTACAATGAGCAGTTCTTC. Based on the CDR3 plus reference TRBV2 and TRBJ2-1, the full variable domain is EPEVTQTPSHQVTQMGQEVILRCVPISNHLYFYWYRQILGQKVEFLVSFYNNEISEKSEIFDDQFSVERPDGSNFTLKIRSTKLEDSAMYFCASSAPGTSEIKSSYNEQFFGPGTRLTVL.

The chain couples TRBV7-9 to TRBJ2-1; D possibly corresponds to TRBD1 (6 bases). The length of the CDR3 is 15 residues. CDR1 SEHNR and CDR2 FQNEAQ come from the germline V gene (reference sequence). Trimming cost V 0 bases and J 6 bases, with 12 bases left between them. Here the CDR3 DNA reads TGTGCCAGCAGCTTAGCCTCGGGACACCCCAATGAGCAGTTCTTC. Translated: CASSLASGHPNEQFF.

CDR3 region: CASSSYYNEQFF. CDR3 in DNA: TGTGCCAGCAGCTCGTACTACAATGAGCAGTTCTTC. This chain links TRBV27 with TRBJ2-1; D call uncertain. Germline V gives CDR1 MNHEY, CDR2 SMNVEV (reference sequence). Trimming left V 6 bases short and J 3 bases short, with 6 bases between. The CDR3 is made up of 12 amino acids.

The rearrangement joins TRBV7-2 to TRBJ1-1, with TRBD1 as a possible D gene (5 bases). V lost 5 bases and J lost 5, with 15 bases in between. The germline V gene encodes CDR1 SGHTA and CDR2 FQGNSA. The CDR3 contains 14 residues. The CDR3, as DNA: TGTGCCAGCAGCCCCTGGGGGGAGGAGACTGAAGCTTTCTTT. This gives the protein CASSPWGEETEAFF. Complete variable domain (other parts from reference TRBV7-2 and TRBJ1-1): GAGVSQSPSNKVTEKGKDVELRCDPISGHTALYWYRQSLGQGLEFLIYFQGNSAPDKSGLPSDRFSAERTGGSVSTLTIQRTQQEDSAVYLCASSPWGEETEAFFGQGTRLTVV.

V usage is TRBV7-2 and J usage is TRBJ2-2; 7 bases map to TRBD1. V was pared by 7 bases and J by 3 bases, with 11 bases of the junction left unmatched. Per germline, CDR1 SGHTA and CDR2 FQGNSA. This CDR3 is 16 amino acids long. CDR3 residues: CASIKRQGAYTGELFF. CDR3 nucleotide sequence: TGTGCCAGCATCAAACGACAGGGCGCTTACACCGGGGAGCTGTTTTTT.

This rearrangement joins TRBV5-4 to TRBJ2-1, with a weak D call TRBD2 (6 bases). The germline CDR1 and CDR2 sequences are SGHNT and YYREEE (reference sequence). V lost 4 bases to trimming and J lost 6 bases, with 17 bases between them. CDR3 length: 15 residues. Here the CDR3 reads CASSPGAAASNEQFF. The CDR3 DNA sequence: TGTGCCAGCAGCCCGGGAGCGGCGGCATCCAATGAGCAGTTCTTC.

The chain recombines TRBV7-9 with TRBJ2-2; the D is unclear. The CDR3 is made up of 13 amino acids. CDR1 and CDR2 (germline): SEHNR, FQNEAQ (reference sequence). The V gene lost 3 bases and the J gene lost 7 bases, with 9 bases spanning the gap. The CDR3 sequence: CASSLAWGGELFF. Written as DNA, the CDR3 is TGTGCCAGCAGCTTGGCCTGGGGCGGGGAGCTGTTTTTT. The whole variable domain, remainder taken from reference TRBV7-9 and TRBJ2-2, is DTGVSQNPRHKITKRGQNVTFRCDPISEHNRLYWYRQTLGQGPEFLTYFQNEAQLEKSRLLSDRFSAERPKGSFSTLEIQRTEQGDSAMYLCASSLAWGGELFFGEGSRLTVL.

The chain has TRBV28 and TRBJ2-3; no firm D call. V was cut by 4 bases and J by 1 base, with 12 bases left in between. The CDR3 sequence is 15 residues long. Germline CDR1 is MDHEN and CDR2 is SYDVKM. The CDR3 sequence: CASSYRAGGTDTQYF. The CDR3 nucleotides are TGTGCCAGCAGTTACCGGGCAGGTGGCACAGATACGCAGTATTTT.

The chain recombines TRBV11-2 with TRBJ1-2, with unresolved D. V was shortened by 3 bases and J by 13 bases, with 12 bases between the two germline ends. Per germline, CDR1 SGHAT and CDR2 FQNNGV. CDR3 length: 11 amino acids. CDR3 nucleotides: TGTGCCAGCAGCTTGACCGGACGTCCCACCTTC. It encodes CASSLTGRPTF. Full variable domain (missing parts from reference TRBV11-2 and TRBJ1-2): EAGVAQSPRYKIIEKRQSVAFWCNPISGHATLYWYQQILGQGPKLLIQFQNNGVVDDSQLPKDRFSAERLKGVDSTLKIQPAKLEDSAVYLCASSLTGRPTFGSGTRLTVV.